Shown below are 5 T cell receptor beta chains from a single sample sequenced in a study of blood T cell repertoires in COVID-19. This table comes from immunoSEQ multiplex PCR, and its TCRdb copy is limited to in-frame clones, with some not included. The data show about 390,000 clones, around nine tenths seen once. Sequenced sample: PBMCs or T cells enriched from blood (not recorded which). These receptors all stem from a woman aged 50 to 65 who had recovered from COVID-19.

In nucleotides, the CDR3 is TGTGCCAGCAGTGAAGGTCTTCTCAATTCACCCCTCCACTTT. Its translation: CASSEGLLNSPLHF. The rearrangement joins TRBV2 to TRBJ1-6; D remains ambiguous. This CDR3 has 14 residues. Germline V CDR1 and CDR2: SNHLY, FYNNEI. The V end lost 1 base, the J end lost 7 bases, and 8 bases lay between the germline ends.

The chain joins TRBV7-9 to TRBJ2-2, with D maybe TRBD2 (6 bases). Trimming shortened V by 2 bases and J by 0 bases, and 16 bases separated the two germline ends. From germline, CDR1 is SEHNR and CDR2 FQNEAQ (reference sequence). The CDR3 loop spans 18 amino acids. The CDR3 spells CASSLFSGVIANTGELFF. CDR3 DNA sequence: TGTGCCAGCAGCTTATTTTCGGGGGTAATCGCGAACACCGGGGAGCTGTTTTTT.

This chain links TRBV6-5 with TRBJ1-2; TRBD1 matches 8 bases. J gave up 7 bases and V 4 bases, and 8 bases lay outside the gene matches. Germline assignment: CDR1 MNHEY and CDR2 SVGAGI. This CDR3 has 14 residues. CDR3 DNA sequence: TGTGCCAGCAGTTTATCGGACAGGGTGGGTGGCTACACCTTC. It translates to CASSLSDRVGGYTF.

The chain has TRBV6-5 and TRBJ1-4; a weak D match, TRBD1 (6 bases). The CDR3 is 16 amino acids. With 0 bases removed from V and 3 bases from J, the gap between germline ends came to 11 bases. Germline V gives CDR1 MNHEY, CDR2 SVGAGI. The CDR3 bases are TGTGCCAGCAGTTACTCGAGGGGGAGTCCTAATGAAAAACTGTTTTTT. Amino acid sequence: CASSYSRGSPNEKLFF.

The genes are TRBV6-5 and TRBJ1-1; the match to TRBD1 covers 7 bases. The J segment lost 1 base and the V segment lost 10 bases, leaving 9 bases of the junction unmatched. This CDR3 region has 14 residues. CDR1 and CDR2 (germline): MNHEY, SVGAGI. CDR3 residues: CATVSRDRNTEAFF. The CDR3 DNA is TGTGCCACCGTATCCCGGGACAGGAACACTGAAGCTTTCTTT.